One sample yielded the 26 T cell receptor beta chains listed below, sequenced in a study of OX40 agonist ivuxolimab in advanced cancers. This table comes from immunoSEQ multiplex PCR, and its TCRdb copy is limited to in-frame clones, with some not included. The table records about 83,000 clones, around four fifths of them present only once. The sample was CD4+ or CD8+ T cells sorted from blood, taken in a trial of the OX40 agonist ivuxolimab. These TCRs come from an adult with an advanced solid tumor such as melanoma, head and neck, liver or kidney cancer.

V usage is TRBV7-2 and J usage is TRBJ2-3; 10 nucleotides line up with TRBD2. V was clipped by 1 base and J by 0 bases; unmatched bases: 10. The CDR3 covers 19 residues. CDR1 SGHTA and CDR2 FQGNSA come from the germline V gene. CDR3 sequence reads: CASSLEGLAGAHSTDTQYF. CDR3 nucleotide sequence: TGTGCCAGCAGCTTAGAAGGTCTAGCGGGGGCCCACAGCACAGATACGCAGTATTTT. Based on the CDR3 plus reference TRBV7-2 and TRBJ2-3, the full variable domain is GAGVSQSPSNKVTEKGKDVELRCDPISGHTALYWYRQSLGQGLEFLIYFQGNSAPDKSGLPSDRFSAERTGGSVSTLTIQRTQQEDSAVYLCASSLEGLAGAHSTDTQYFGPGTRLTVL.

A single count supports this clone. The chain joins TRBV7-3 to TRBJ1-1; D is perhaps TRBD1 (5 bases). Trimming took 1 base from V and 3 from J, leaving 15 bases between them. Germline V gives CDR1 SGHTA, CDR2 FQGTGA. The CDR3 has 16 amino acids. CDR3 loop: CASSLNGGDRDTEAFF. CDR3 DNA sequence: TGTGCCAGCAGCTTAAATGGGGGAGATCGTGACACTGAAGCTTTCTTT.

The J gene is TRBJ2-7, the V gene TRBV28; 11 bases are shared with TRBD1. Germline trimming cut 4 bases from V and 2 bases from J; bases unmatched to any gene: 4. The germline gives CDR1 MDHEN, CDR2 SYDVKM. This CDR3 region has 15 residues. The CDR3 reads CASSSGGQGAYEQYF. The CDR3 nucleotides are TGTGCCAGCAGTTCAGGGGGACAGGGGGCCTACGAGCAGTACTTC.

The gene calls are TRBV2 and TRBJ1-1, with D possibly matching TRBD1 (6 bases). CDR1 is SNHLY, CDR2 FYNNEI, per germline. The V end lost 7 bases, the J end lost 13 bases, and 25 bases lay between the germline ends. CDR3 size: 14 residues. CDR3 nucleotides: TGTGCCAGCATAGGGACATCTTTCTCCCGAATTGATTTCTTT. This encodes CASIGTSFSRIDFF.

The chain carries TRBV6-5 and TRBJ2-1; maybe TRBD2 (5 bases). The CDR3 is 15 amino acids. Germline CDR1 MNHEY, CDR2 SVGAGI. V was pared by 0 bases and J by 9 bases, with 15 bases between. The CDR3 DNA follows: TGTGCCAGCAGTTACTCGAGGACTCTCCCATCTGAGCAGTTCTTC. It translates to CASSYSRTLPSEQFF.

The chain combines TRBV11-1 with TRBJ2-2; D gene ambiguous. There are 15 residues in the CDR3. Germline lookup yields CDR1 SGHAT and CDR2 FQDESV (reference sequence). V was pared by 1 base and J by 0 bases, with 6 bases between. CDR3 sequence reads: CASSLEATNTGELFF. Written as DNA, the CDR3 is TGTGCCAGCAGCTTAGAGGCTACGAACACCGGGGAGCTGTTTTTT.

The V and J genes are TRBV5-1 and TRBJ2-3; D tentatively reads TRBD1 or TRBD2 (5 bases each). This CDR3 comprises 14 residues. Looked up from germline, CDR1 is SGHRS and CDR2 is YFSETQ. Trimming pared 5 bases from V and 6 bases from J, leaving 16 bases between. The CDR3 is CASRILGDPDTQYF. CDR3 nucleotide sequence: TGCGCCAGCAGGATTCTTGGGGACCCCGATACGCAGTATTTT.

The chain uses TRBV11-2 and TRBJ2-5; D call uncertain. This CDR3 has 15 amino acids. From germline, CDR1 is SGHAT and CDR2 FQNNGV. V lost 3 bases and J 5 bases, leaving 16 bases between the germline ends. CDR3 nucleotide sequence: TGTGCCAGCAGCTTTTCTCGACAACAGAGGGAGACCCAGTACTTC. It translates to CASSFSRQQRETQYF.

The chain links TRBV6-1 to TRBJ1-2, with TRBD1 matching 7 bases. The CDR3 runs 13 residues. The germline V gene encodes CDR1 MNHNS and CDR2 SASEGT. After removal of 5 bases from V and 7 bases from J, the junction contained 7 bases not matched to a gene. In DNA form, the CDR3 reads TGTGCCAGCAGTTTCGACAGGGCAGGTGGCTACACCTTC. It translates to CASSFDRAGGYTF.

By share, this clone ranks as medium-sized. V and J are TRBV4-1 and TRBJ2-3; a weak D match, TRBD2 (5 bases). Between the trimmed V and J ends, which lost 2 bases and 3 bases, there was a span of 15 bases. The CDR3 sequence is 16 residues long. CDR1 MGHRA and CDR2 YSYEKL come from the germline V gene. This CDR3 reads CASSQIRLERTDTQYF. The CDR3 DNA sequence: TGCGCCAGCAGCCAAATAAGACTCGAGCGGACAGATACGCAGTATTTT.

This clone was observed a single time. The chain recombines TRBV10-2 with TRBJ2-3, with TRBD1 matching 9 bases. The germline V gene encodes CDR1 WSHSY and CDR2 SAAADI. This CDR3 contains 14 residues. J lost 2 bases, V lost 10 bases, and 7 bases had no gene match. The chain's CDR3 is CATKTGGNTDTQYF. The DNA for the CDR3 is TGCGCCACGAAGACAGGGGGAAACACAGATACGCAGTATTTT.

The gene calls are TRBV18 and TRBJ2-3; the D gene is possibly TRBD1 (5 bases). With 1 base removed from V and 1 base from J, the gap between germline ends came to 6 bases. CDR3 length: 14 amino acids. In germline, CDR1 is KGHSH, CDR2 LQKENI. The CDR3 loop is CASSPLTGTDTQYF. CDR3 coding DNA: TGTGCCAGCTCACCACTGACAGGCACAGATACGCAGTATTTT.

For this clone: One base away lies a much larger clone, so this may be a sequencing read error. Other DNA sequences in the same sample also yield this CDR3. This chain uses TRBV28 with TRBJ1-2, with D unresolved. The V gene's germline CDR1 is MDHEN and CDR2 SYDVKM. The CDR3 loop spans 12 amino acids. With 3 bases removed from V and 7 bases from J, the gap between germline ends came to 9 bases. The CDR3 coding sequence is TGTGCCAGCAGTTTTGGAACGGGTGGCTACACCTTC. Residues: CASSFGTGGYTF.

The sample holds one count of this clone. This chain uses TRBV29-1 with TRBJ2-5, with D unresolved. Germline V gene lookup returns CDR1 SQVTM and CDR2 ANQGSEA. This CDR3 has 13 amino acids. The V and J ends lost 5 bases and 2 bases respectively, with 12 bases between them. For the CDR3, the DNA is TGCAGCGTTATCCAGACGGCGCAAGAGACCCAGTACTTC. Translation gives CSVIQTAQETQYF.

V is TRBV6-5 and J is TRBJ2-3; the match to TRBD1 covers 8 bases. Germline lookup yields CDR1 MNHEY and CDR2 SVGAGI. This CDR3 comprises 13 residues. The V gene end was trimmed by 11 bases and the J gene end by 2 bases; junction bases not matched to a gene: 6. This chain's CDR3 is CAAAGGPTDTQYF. The CDR3 nucleotides read TGTGCCGCTGCAGGGGGCCCCACAGATACGCAGTATTTT.

The CDR3 DNA follows: TGTGCCAGCAGTAAGGGACCGGAGAGCACAGATACGCAGTATTTT. Protein: CASSKGPESTDTQYF. V usage is TRBV2 and J usage is TRBJ2-3, with D perhaps given as TRBD1 or TRBD2 (5 bases each). CDR3 length: 15 amino acids. Germline CDR1 and CDR2: SNHLY and FYNNEI. V was shortened by 5 bases and J by 0 bases, with 12 bases between the two germline ends. The entire variable domain, with the rest obtained from reference TRBV2 and TRBJ2-3, is as follows: EPEVTQTPSHQVTQMGQEVILRCVPISNHLYFYWYRQILGQKVEFLVSFYNNEISEKSEIFDDQFSVERPDGSNFTLKIRSTKLEDSAMYFCASSKGPESTDTQYFGPGTRLTVL.

This clone was picked up a small number of times. This rearrangement joins TRBV9 to TRBJ2-3, with D perhaps matching TRBD2 (6 bases). Trimming removed 2 bases from V and 3 bases from J, with 19 bases in between. CDR1 and CDR2 from the germline V gene are SGDLS and YYNGEE. The CDR3 is 17 amino acids. CDR3 sequence: CASSVGPQSAGTDTQYF. DNA of the CDR3: TGTGCCAGCAGCGTGGGTCCCCAGTCAGCGGGTACAGATACGCAGTATTTT.

The chain combines TRBV10-2 with TRBJ1-2; weak D call: TRBD1 (6 bases). Germline-derived CDR1 and CDR2 are WSHSY and SAAADI. Between the trimmed V and J ends, which lost 0 bases and 6 bases, there was a span of 11 bases. The CDR3 consists of 14 residues. The CDR3 here is CASSESYRENGYTF. DNA of the CDR3: TGCGCCAGCAGTGAGTCTTACAGGGAGAATGGCTACACCTTC.

V is TRBV9 and J is TRBJ2-2; 8 nucleotides align to TRBD2. V trimming: 3 bases; J trimming: 6 bases; junction bases outside the gene matches: 7. The CDR3 spans 15 residues. Per germline, CDR1 SGDLS and CDR2 YYNGEE. In DNA form, the CDR3 reads TGTGCCAGCAGCGGGGGGACTAGTCTATCCGGGGAGCTGTTTTTT. It yields the protein CASSGGTSLSGELFF.

The rearrangement joins TRBV4-1 to TRBJ1-5; 8 bases fit TRBD1. Germline CDR1 and CDR2: MGHRA and YSYEKL. Trimming cost V 1 base and J 6 bases; bases outside gene matches: 8. CDR3 length: 16 amino acids. This CDR3 reads CASSQVGQGGGQPQHF. The CDR3 nucleotides are TGCGCCAGCAGCCAAGTCGGACAGGGTGGGGGTCAGCCCCAGCATTTT.

This clone was recorded only once. This sequence joins TRBV7-8 and TRBJ1-6; 9 bases map to TRBD1. CDR3 length: 17 amino acids. CDR1 and CDR2 from the germline V gene are SGHVS and FQNEAQ. Trimming removed 5 bases from V and 2 bases from J; junction bases left unmatched: 7. CDR3 bases: TGTGCCAGCAGCGCCGGGACAGGGTTTACCTATAATTCACCCCTCCACTTT. This sequence encodes CASSAGTGFTYNSPLHF. The entire variable domain, with the rest obtained from reference TRBV7-8 and TRBJ1-6, is as follows: GAGVSQSPRYKVAKRGQDVALRCDPISGHVSLFWYQQALGQGPEFLTYFQNEAQLDKSGLPSDRFFAERPEGSVSTLKIQRTQQEDSAVYLCASSAGTGFTYNSPLHFGNGTRLTVT.

This clone was seen a few times. V is TRBV28 and J is TRBJ1-5; unclear D gene. Germline V gene lookup returns CDR1 MDHEN and CDR2 SYDVKM. The CDR3 totals 16 residues. Trimming stripped 3 bases from V and 4 bases from J, with 16 bases between. The CDR3 region has the DNA TGTGCCAGCAGTTTGTCCCGGGGTCTGGGGAATCAGCCCCAGCATTTT. Amino acid sequence: CASSLSRGLGNQPQHF. The full variable domain, completed using reference TRBV28 and TRBJ1-5, is DVKVTQSSRYLVKRTGEKVFLECVQDMDHENMFWYRQDPGLGLRLIYFSYDVKMKEKGDIPEGYSVSREKKERFSLILESASTNQTSMYLCASSLSRGLGNQPQHFGDGTRLSIL.

The rearrangement joins TRBV10-1 to TRBJ2-3; TRBD2 aligns across 7 bases. The V and J ends lost 6 bases and 6 bases, in that order; junction bases with no gene match: 9. Germline V gives CDR1 WNHNN, CDR2 SYGVQD (reference sequence). The CDR3 contains 14 residues. The CDR3 is CASREGLFTDTQYF. The CDR3 DNA follows: TGCGCCAGCAGAGAGGGACTATTTACGGATACGCAGTATTTT.

The rearrangement uses TRBV25-1 and TRBJ1-2, with D maybe TRBD1 (5 bases). CDR1 is MGHDK, CDR2 SYGVNS, per germline. The CDR3 extends over 16 amino acids. V lost 3 bases, J lost 5 bases, and 19 bases lay in between. The CDR3 loop reads CASSDPSKGGVYGYTF. CDR3 in DNA: TGTGCCAGCAGTGACCCCTCCAAGGGAGGGGTATATGGCTACACCTTC.

V and J are TRBV7-8 and TRBJ1-4; TRBD1 matches 9 bases. Germline V lookup: CDR1 SGHVS, CDR2 FQNEAQ. Unmatched junction bases numbered 8, after V lost 5 bases and J lost 7 bases. The CDR3 runs 15 residues. The CDR3 sequence is CASSPHRDRAEKLFF. CDR3 nucleotides: TGTGCCAGCAGCCCCCACCGGGACAGGGCTGAAAAACTGTTTTTT.

The chain recombines TRBV28 with TRBJ1-5; possible D gene TRBD1, 6 bases. This CDR3 has 13 residues. Germline CDR1 reads MDHEN; CDR2 reads SYDVKM. V was cut by 6 bases and J by 5 bases, with 11 bases left in between. The CDR3 nucleotides read TGTGCCAGCAGCGGGACAAATTATCAGCCCCAGCATTTT. This translates into CASSGTNYQPQHF.